The TCR beta chain described here comes from a study of blood T cell repertoires in COVID-19. Sequenced by immunoSEQ multiplex PCR; TCRdb stores in-frame clones only, minus some. Here the sample spans 180,000 or so clones, more than 65% being singletons. The study assigned cohorts using participant-reported clinical history. The sequence was collected from a man aged 45-60 years who had recovered from COVID-19. The sequenced sample consisted of PBMCs or T cells enriched from blood (not recorded which).

CDR3 amino acids: CASSQGTAQPQHF. The DNA for the CDR3 is TGCGCCAGCAGCCAAGGGACAGCTCAGCCCCAGCATTTT. The chain joins TRBV4-1 to TRBJ1-5, with D perhaps TRBD1 (6 bases). The CDR3 runs 13 residues. CDR1 and CDR2 from the germline V gene are MGHRA and YSYEKL. Trimming removed 1 base at V and 6 bases at J, with 7 bases between.